This T cell receptor (beta chain) was recovered during a study of T cells in Graves' hyperthyroidism and ophthalmopathy. Study-wide findings and caveats: Prediction of ophthalmopathy progression came a median about 6 months pre-onset.

The V end was cut by 0 bases, the J end by 1 base, with 15 bases between. The germline V gene has CDR1 DFQATT and CDR2 SNEGSKA (reference sequence). This CDR3 spans 16 amino acids. A remark on this clonotype: Its antigen is still unknown.

Exclusion of a patient resulted from uncontrolled infection, other autoimmune disease, pregnancy or lactation. Amplified TCR beta CDR3 regions derived from RNA transcripts. First-round RT-PCR with HTBI primers amplified the TCR CDR3 region. Using its own MiXCR run on the multiplex PCR reads, TCRdb lists one record per CDR3 protein. This sample has some 650,000 distinct CDR3 sequences, with approximately 15% found just once. Sequenced material: blood. The origin of this receptor is a woman between 40 and 55 years old with Graves' ophthalmopathy. The chain carries TRBV20-1 and TRBJ1-1; possible D gene TRBD1, 6 bases. The chain's CDR3 is CSAREGGALKNTEAFF. In DNA, the CDR3 is TGCAGTGCTAGAGAAGGGGGTGCCCTAAAGAACACTGAAGCTTTCTTT.